Listed below are T cell receptor beta chains from one sample, sequenced in a study of blood T cell repertoires in COVID-19. The method was immunoSEQ multiplex PCR; TCRdb's version includes in-frame clones alone and lacks a portion of them. The sample includes 35,000 to 45,000 clones, 80% of them seen just once. The specimen sequenced was peripheral blood. The source is a man in his 70s with acute or convalescent COVID-19. Each CDR3 is given with its conserved first and last residue. The order of the fields is clone size, J gene, V gene, D gene, CDR3 DNA, CDR3 protein. D genes are given only for firm matches. Not every row has a clone size; where given, it reads once, few, many or a size class.

- | TRBJ2-3 | TRBV3-1/TRBV3-2 | TRBD2 | TGTGCCAGCAGCCAAGCCCTGGTAGCGGGGAGCACAGATACGCAGTATTTT | CASSQALVAGSTDTQYF
once | TRBJ1-2 | TRBV18 | TRBD1 | TGTGCCAGCTCGGAGCAGGGGGAGTATGGCTACACCTTC | CASSEQGEYGYTF
- | TRBJ1-2 | TRBV4-2 | TRBD1 | TGTGCCAGCAGCCAAGCCCTAGACAGGGGGGAGAGGGGCTACACCTTC | CASSQALDRGERGYTF
- | TRBJ2-2 | TRBV7-3 | TRBD2 | TGTGCCAGCAGCGCTCTAGCGGGGGGGTTCCCGAACACCGGGGAGCTGTTTTTT | CASSALAGGFPNTGELFF
- | TRBJ1-6 | TRBV3-1/TRBV3-2 | - | TGTGCCAGCAGCCGGGGGGGACCCCTCCACTTT | CASSRGGPLHF
- | TRBJ1-6 | TRBV7-9 | - | TGTGCCAGCAGCTCGACAGATAATTCACCCCTCCACTTT | CASSSTDNSPLHF
many | TRBJ2-3 | TRBV5-6 | - | TGTGCCAGCAGCCCCTTGGGGCAGGATATCACAGATACGCAGTATTTT | CASSPLGQDITDTQYF
- | TRBJ2-1 | TRBV12-5 | - | TGTGCTAGTGGTTTAAACCAGATTAACAATGAGCAGTTCTTC | CASGLNQINNEQFF
- | TRBJ1-2 | TRBV14 | - | TGTGCCAGCAGCCAAAGAACGGGGGTCGAGCGTTACTATGGCTACACCTTC | CASSQRTGVERYYGYTF
- | TRBJ1-5 | TRBV2 | - | TGTGCCAGCAGTGCCGGCGGTCTTAGCAATCAGCCCCAGCATTTT | CASSAGGLSNQPQHF
- | TRBJ1-3 | TRBV4-3 | - | TGCGCCAGCAGCCCCTGGGTGGGCAGCTCTGGAAACACCATATATTTT | CASSPWVGSSGNTIYF
- | TRBJ1-6 | TRBV7-2 | TRBD1 | TGTGCCAGCAGCCCGCGGGACAGGGGGCTTAATTCACCCCTCCACTTT | CASSPRDRGLNSPLHF
- | TRBJ2-1 | TRBV11-2 | TRBD2 | TGTGCCAGCAGCTTATTAGCGGGGGTCTACAATGAGCAGTTCTTC | CASSLLAGVYNEQFF
- | TRBJ2-3 | TRBV27 | TRBD1 | TGTGCCACCCAGAGGACAGGGCCAGATACGCAGTATTTT | CATQRTGPDTQYF
- | TRBJ1-2 | TRBV30 | TRBD1 | TGTGCCTGGGAACCCGGGACAGGGGCCCGGGGCTATGGCTACACCTTC | CAWEPGTGARGYGYTF
- | TRBJ1-2 | TRBV30 | TRBD1 | TGTGCCTGGAGTGTAGGACAGGGCTCCTACCGGAACTATGGCTACACCTTC | CAWSVGQGSYRNYGYTF